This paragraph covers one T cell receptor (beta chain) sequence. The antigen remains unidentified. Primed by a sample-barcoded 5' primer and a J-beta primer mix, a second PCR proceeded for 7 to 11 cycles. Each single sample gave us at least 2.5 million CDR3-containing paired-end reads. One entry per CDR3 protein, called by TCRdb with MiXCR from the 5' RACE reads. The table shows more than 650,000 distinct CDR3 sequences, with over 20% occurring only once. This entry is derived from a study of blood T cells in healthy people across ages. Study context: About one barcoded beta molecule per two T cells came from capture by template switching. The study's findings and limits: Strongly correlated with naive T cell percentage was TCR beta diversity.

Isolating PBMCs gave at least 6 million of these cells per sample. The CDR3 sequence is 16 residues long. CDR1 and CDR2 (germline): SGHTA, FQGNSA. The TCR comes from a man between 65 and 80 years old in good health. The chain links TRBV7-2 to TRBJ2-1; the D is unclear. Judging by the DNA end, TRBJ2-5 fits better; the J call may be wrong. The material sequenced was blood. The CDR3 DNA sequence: TGTGCCAGCAGCTTCGTTTCGTCCCCTGAGCTGGAGACCCAGTACTTC. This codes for CASSFVSSPELETQYF.